What follows is one T cell receptor beta chain and its context. The data were obtained in a study of blood T cell repertoires in COVID-19. Overall study: From the United States, Italy and Spain came samples of acute and convalescent COVID-19. PBMCs, B-cell-depleted T cells, or T cells provided the cDNA or gDNA that made up the material.

Between the trimmed V and J ends, which lost 5 bases and 2 bases, there was a span of 16 bases. This CDR3 comprises 16 residues. Germline V lookup: CDR1 SGHRS, CDR2 YFSETQ. Profiled with immunoSEQ multiplex PCR; TCRdb holds only in-frame clones, not every one. Found here are 350,000 to 450,000 clones, approximately 86% of them singletons; the top ten hold less than 9%. The sequence was obtained from a woman aged 55-69 years with COVID-19, enrolled during active disease. Sequenced sample: peripheral blood. V and J are TRBV5-1 and TRBJ2-2; D call uncertain. The CDR3: CASSSFSSLNTGELFF. CDR3 nucleotide sequence: TGCGCCAGCAGTAGTTTTAGCTCGTTAAACACCGGGGAGCTGTTTTTT.